One and the same sample provided the 28 T cell receptor beta chains below, sequenced in a study of regulatory T cells in long-lasting Graves disease. The TCR beta library used iRepertoire HTBI primers with Arm-PCR amplification of CDR3. TCRdb re-derived calls from the multiplex PCR reads in MiXCR, one entry per CDR3 protein. The sample has approximately 500,000 distinct CDR3 sequences; roughly 21% are singletons. Time point of the sample: persistent/refractory GD, antithyroid drugs over 5 years with positive TRAb. Scientists built the TCR library using RNA that was extracted from PBMCs. Material: peripheral blood mononuclear cells (PBMCs), obtained when the disease was refractory, from a patient treated with antithyroid drugs. The receptors come from a female donor with Graves disease.

The chain is built from TRBV19 and TRBJ1-3, with D unclear. V lost 5 bases to trimming and J lost 0 bases, with 11 bases between them. This CDR3 region has 15 residues. The germline V gene encodes CDR1 LNHDA and CDR2 SQIVND (reference sequence). The CDR3 nucleotides are TGTGCCAGTAGTGAAGGGTGGCCCTCTGGAAACACCATATATTTT. It encodes CASSEGWPSGNTIYF.

This clonotype showed up many times. This chain links TRBV7-2 with TRBJ2-7, with 8 nucleotides matching TRBD1. The ends lost 1 base at V and 3 bases at J; junction bases unmatched: 5. Germline-derived CDR1 and CDR2 are SGHTA and FQGNSA. The length of the CDR3 is 15 residues. CDR3: CASSLGQGAGYEQYF. The CDR3 region has the DNA TGTGCCAGCAGCTTAGGGCAGGGGGCAGGCTACGAGCAGTACTTC.

This clonotype turned up a few times. Here the CDR3 reads CASSYPQGTQYF. DNA for the CDR3: TGTGCCAGCAGCTACCCCCAGGGGACCCAGTACTTC. This rearrangement joins TRBV7-3 to TRBJ2-5; D is possibly TRBD1 (5 bases). The CDR3 consists of 12 residues. Germline lookup yields CDR1 SGHTA and CDR2 FQGTGA. V lost 4 bases and J 7 bases, leaving 10 bases between the germline ends.

The rearrangement links TRBV11-2 to TRBJ2-2, with D possibly matching TRBD1 (6 bases). Germline V gene sequence: CDR1 SGHAT, CDR2 FQNNGV. This CDR3 has 14 amino acids. V was clipped by 4 bases and J by 3 bases, with 9 bases between them. CDR3 sequence: CASSSRTDTGELFF. CDR3 coding DNA: TGTGCCAGCAGCTCCCGGACAGACACCGGGGAGCTGTTTTTT.

This clonotype was seen at least ten times. The J gene is TRBJ2-5, the V gene TRBV12-5; TRBD2 matches at 7 bases. Trimming removed 0 bases from V and 3 bases from J; junction bases left unmatched: 7. This CDR3 region has 16 residues. Germline CDR1 LGHNT, CDR2 FRNRAP. The CDR3 region has the DNA TGTGCTAGTGGTTTGGTGGGGGGAGGGCTCGAAGAGACCCAGTACTTC. This codes for CASGLVGGGLEETQYF.

In its sample, this clonotype was seen a few times. The chain recombines TRBV20-1 with TRBJ2-7, with TRBD1 matching over 7 bases. From germline, CDR1 is DFQATT and CDR2 SNEGSKA (reference sequence). This CDR3 region has 13 residues. The V gene end was trimmed by 1 base and the J gene end by 8 bases; junction bases not matched to a gene: 8. The CDR3 sequence: CSARGGTDTKQYF. CDR3 bases: TGCAGTGCTAGAGGTGGGACAGATACCAAGCAGTACTTC.

The rearrangement links TRBV12-5 to TRBJ2-2; D is uncertain. Germline V gives CDR1 LGHNT, CDR2 FRNRAP. This CDR3 is built from 12 residues. The V gene lost 7 bases and the J gene lost 5 bases, with 8 bases spanning the gap. The CDR3 spells CASAIGTGELFF. The CDR3 DNA follows: TGTGCTAGTGCCATAGGAACCGGGGAGCTGTTTTTT.

This clonotype was counted only a few times. This rearrangement joins TRBV7-9 to TRBJ2-7; D assignment may be TRBD1 or TRBD2 (6 bases each). Germline V gene lookup returns CDR1 SEHNR and CDR2 FQNEAQ (reference sequence). V was clipped by 5 bases and J by 3 bases, with 20 bases between them. The CDR3 covers 16 residues. In DNA, the CDR3 is TGTGCCAGCAGCCCAGCGCGGGGACATAGGGTCTACGAGCAGTACTTC. It yields the protein CASSPARGHRVYEQYF.

This clonotype was seen at least ten times. The CDR3 region is CASSSQSPQHF. As DNA, the CDR3 is TGTGCCAGCAGTAGCCAATCGCCCCAGCATTTT. The chain is built from TRBV11-1 and TRBJ1-5; D is undetermined. Trimming pared 6 bases from V and 9 bases from J, leaving 9 bases between. Per germline, CDR1 SGHAT and CDR2 FQDESV (reference sequence). This CDR3 has 11 amino acids.

This clonotype was seen many times. V usage is TRBV6-1 and J usage is TRBJ1-2; no clear D gene. Germline CDR1 reads MNHNS; CDR2 reads SASEGT. V lost 1 base and J lost 2, with 8 bases in between. CDR3 length: 14 amino acids. CDR3 sequence: CASSEGYSNYGYTF. For the CDR3, the DNA is TGTGCCAGCAGTGAAGGGTACAGCAACTATGGCTACACCTTC.

At least ten counts were recorded for this clonotype. The chain joins TRBV27 to TRBJ2-7, with 10 bases identical to TRBD2. The germline gives CDR1 MNHEY, CDR2 SMNVEV (reference sequence). The CDR3 extends over 12 amino acids. V lost 7 bases, J lost 7 bases, and 4 bases stayed unmatched. CDR3 bases: TGTGCCAGCATTAAGACTAGCGGGGAGCAGTACTTC. The encoded protein is CASIKTSGEQYF.

Remarks on this clonotype: A much larger clonotype is one base distant, so this may be a read error. The chain links TRBV5-5 to TRBJ2-7; 8 bases agree with TRBD1. The CDR3 has 16 residues. Trimming took 2 bases from V and 2 from J; bases not matched to a gene: 9. The germline CDR1 and CDR2 sequences are SGHKS and YYEKEE (reference sequence). CDR3 sequence: CASSLKLRTGTYEQYF. As DNA, the CDR3 is TGTGCCAGCAGCTTAAAGCTCAGGACAGGGACCTACGAGCAGTACTTC.

This clonotype was picked up many times. The genes are TRBV6-1 and TRBJ1-5; no reliable D call. The V gene lost 7 bases and the J gene lost 0 bases, with 10 bases spanning the gap. Germline CDR1 and CDR2: MNHNS and SASEGT. This CDR3 spans 14 amino acids. The CDR3 sequence: CASKNPYSNQPQHF. The CDR3 bases are TGTGCCAGCAAGAATCCTTATAGCAATCAGCCCCAGCATTTT.

V is TRBV19 and J is TRBJ1-5; possibly TRBD1 for D (5 bases). CDR1 is LNHDA and CDR2 is SQIVND in the germline V gene (reference sequence). Trimming left V 2 bases short and J 6 bases short, with 17 bases between. The CDR3 is 16 amino acids. CDR3 in DNA: TGTGCCAGTAGTATAATAGGGGCAGGCGGCCGTCAGCCCCAGCATTTT. Protein sequence: CASSIIGAGGRQPQHF.

The chain carries TRBV27 and TRBJ1-4; the D gene is possibly TRBD1 (5 bases). This CDR3 is 13 amino acids long. Deletions cut 6 bases from V and 5 bases from J, with 10 bases between. Germline V gene data show CDR1 as MNHEY and CDR2 as SMNVEV (reference sequence). CDR3 nucleotides: TGTGCCAGCAGCCCGACAGTAAATGAAAAACTGTTTTTT. Amino acids: CASSPTVNEKLFF.

This clonotype occurred many times. This chain connects TRBV7-2 to TRBJ2-5, with D tentatively TRBD2 (6 bases). Trimming cost V 5 bases and J 5 bases, with 15 bases left between them. CDR1 and CDR2 from the germline V gene are SGHTA and FQGNSA. The CDR3 has 14 residues. The CDR3 spells CASSPGRSRETQYF. The CDR3 DNA reads TGTGCCAGCAGCCCGGGGAGGAGCAGGGAGACCCAGTACTTC.

Written as DNA, the CDR3 is TGCAGCGTCTCGGACAGGTTCTCCTACGAGCAGTACTTC. Protein product: CSVSDRFSYEQYF. This chain connects TRBV29-1 to TRBJ2-7; 7 bases fit TRBD1. CDR1 is SQVTM, CDR2 ANQGSEA, per germline. The CDR3 has 13 amino acids. V lost 6 bases to trimming and J lost 0 bases; unmatched junction nucleotides: 5.

This clonotype has at least ten counts. The chain joins TRBV20-1 to TRBJ2-7; possibly TRBD1 or TRBD2 for D (6 bases each). Trimming shortened V by 5 bases and J by 4 bases, and 18 bases separated the two germline ends. Germline CDR1 DFQATT, CDR2 SNEGSKA (reference sequence). This CDR3 spans 14 amino acids. The CDR3 loop is CSAPGGGRGYEQYF. For the CDR3, the DNA is TGCAGTGCTCCTGGAGGGGGAAGAGGGTACGAGCAGTACTTC.

This clonotype has at least ten counts. The rearrangement uses TRBV28 and TRBJ1-1; 8 positions match TRBD1. The CDR3 totals 14 residues. CDR1 and CDR2 (germline): MDHEN, SYDVKM. V gave up 6 bases and J gave up 4 bases; unmatched junction bases: 7. The CDR3 loop reads CASSRTGLTTEAFF. The CDR3 DNA reads as TGTGCCAGCAGCCGGACAGGGTTGACCACTGAAGCTTTCTTT. Full variable domain (outside the CDR3, taken from reference TRBV28 and TRBJ1-1): DVKVTQSSRYLVKRTGEKVFLECVQDMDHENMFWYRQDPGLGLRLIYFSYDVKMKEKGDIPEGYSVSREKKERFSLILESASTNQTSMYLCASSRTGLTTEAFFGQGTRLTVV.

This clonotype came up many times. V is TRBV20-1 and J is TRBJ2-7; 9 nucleotides match TRBD1. The CDR3 consists of 14 residues. Losses at the gene ends were 4 bases for V and 3 bases for J; bases not matched to a gene: 7. Looked up from germline, CDR1 is DFQATT and CDR2 is SNEGSKA (reference sequence). The CDR3 DNA reads as TGCAGTGCTAATAGGGACAGGGTTAGCTACGAGCAGTACTTC. Its protein product is CSANRDRVSYEQYF.

This clonotype appeared many times. The chain carries TRBV28 and TRBJ2-7, with D perhaps given as TRBD1 or TRBD2 (5 bases each). This CDR3 is built from 13 residues. The V end lost 5 bases, the J end lost 5 bases, and 13 bases lay between the germline ends. Germline V lookup: CDR1 MDHEN, CDR2 SYDVKM. This chain's CDR3 is CASSALGDHEQYF. CDR3 DNA sequence: TGTGCCAGCAGTGCTCTAGGGGACCACGAGCAGTACTTC.

This clonotype was found many times. V gene TRBV11-2 combines with J gene TRBJ2-7; either TRBD1 or TRBD2 may fit D (5 bases each). V was clipped by 6 bases and J by 2 bases, with 11 bases between them. Germline V CDR1 and CDR2: SGHAT, FQNNGV. The CDR3 contains 13 residues. The CDR3, as DNA: TGTGCCAGCAGTTGGGACCCAGCCTACGAGCAGTACTTC. As protein: CASSWDPAYEQYF.

The gene calls are TRBV15 and TRBJ2-2; no clear D gene. V was clipped by 0 bases and J by 5 bases, with 4 bases between them. The CDR3 extends over 13 amino acids. Germline loops: CDR1 LNHNV, CDR2 YYDKDF (reference sequence). CDR3 sequence reads: CATSRDKTGELFF. The CDR3 DNA reads as TGTGCCACCAGCAGAGATAAAACCGGGGAGCTGTTTTTT.

This clonotype has only one observation. A read error may produce the germline difference seen at one junction end. CDR3: CASSYSSISGNTTYF. For the CDR3, the DNA is TGTGCCAGCAGTTACTCTTCCATCTCTGGAAACACCACATATTTT. The chain employs TRBV6-2 or TRBV6-3 and TRBJ1-3; D is uncertain. The CDR3 has 15 residues. CDR1 is MNHEY, CDR2 SVGEGT, per germline.

This clonotype occurred a few times. The V and J genes are TRBV19 and TRBJ2-6; a weak D match, TRBD2 (7 bases). The germline V gene has CDR1 LNHDA and CDR2 SQIVND (reference sequence). This CDR3 contains 20 residues. Trimming removed 6 bases at V and 0 bases at J, with 24 bases between. CDR3 DNA: TGTGCCAGTAGACCAGAAGTGGGGGGGCGATTCTACTCTGGGGCCAACGTCCTGACTTTC. Encoded protein: CASRPEVGGRFYSGANVLTF.

This clonotype occurred a few times. The genes are TRBV19 and TRBJ1-1, with D maybe TRBD1 (6 bases). This CDR3 comprises 12 residues. Per germline, CDR1 LNHDA and CDR2 SQIVND (reference sequence). V shed 3 bases and J shed 6 bases, with 8 bases lying between them. DNA for the CDR3: TGTGCCAGTAGTATGGAGGGGGCTGAAGCTTTCTTT. The encoded protein is CASSMEGAEAFF.

CDR3 sequence: CASRPFLRGPSSYEQYF. CDR3 bases: TGTGCCAGCAGGCCGTTTCTCCGGGGGCCAAGCTCCTACGAGCAGTACTTC. The rearrangement uses TRBV2 and TRBJ2-7; perhaps D is TRBD1 or TRBD2 (6 bases each). Trimming removed 6 bases at V and 0 bases at J, with 21 bases between. The CDR3 has 17 residues. Looked up from germline, CDR1 is SNHLY and CDR2 is FYNNEI.

This clonotype was detected many times. The rearrangement links TRBV6-1 to TRBJ1-1; possible D gene TRBD1, 5 bases. The CDR3 sequence is 15 residues long. Germline V gene sequence: CDR1 MNHNS, CDR2 SASEGT. Deletions cut 3 bases from V and 5 bases from J, with 16 bases between. As DNA, the CDR3 is TGTGCCAGCAGTGAGTTTCGGGGGAGAAATACTGAAGCTTTCTTT. Amino acids: CASSEFRGRNTEAFF.